Below are 11 T cell receptor beta chains sequenced from a single sample in a study of molecular identifiers for immune sequencing clone quantification. From the PCR reads, TCRdb called clonotypes with MiXCR, one entry per CDR3 protein. The table lists roughly 320,000 distinct CDR3 sequences, roughly 23% of them singletons, with under 0.95% in the top ten. Sequencing was done on a sample of naive CD8+ T cells from blood, with Jurkat cell RNA spiked in. Sample subset: FACS-sorted CD8+CD4-CCR7+CD45RA+ naive T cells. The source of these receptors is a human donor in good health. Some libraries in this study had Jurkat cell RNA spiked in.

This clonotype has a count of ten or more. The rearrangement uses TRBV7-9 and TRBJ2-3; 10 bases agree with TRBD2. Germline V gives CDR1 SEHNR, CDR2 FQNEAQ (reference sequence). The trim removed 4 bases at V and 6 bases at J, leaving 13 bases unmatched. The CDR3 sequence is 17 residues long. The CDR3, as DNA: TGTGCCAGCAGCTCAGTTACGTCGAGCGGGGGGGCCGATACGCAGTATTTT. It translates to CASSSVTSSGGADTQYF. Combining the CDR3 with reference TRBV7-9 and TRBJ2-3 gives the whole variable domain DTGVSQNPRHKITKRGQNVTFRCDPISEHNRLYWYRQTLGQGPEFLTYFQNEAQLEKSRLLSDRFSAERPKGSFSTLEIQRTEQGDSAMYLCASSSVTSSGGADTQYFGPGTRLTVL.

The chain employs TRBV5-4 and TRBJ2-7; D is unclear. CDR1 SGHNT and CDR2 YYREEE come from the germline V gene (reference sequence). This CDR3 has 14 residues. The V end lost 7 bases, the J end lost 0 bases, and 14 bases lay between the germline ends. This CDR3 is CASGPGPGSYEQYF. CDR3 in DNA: TGTGCCAGCGGCCCCGGACCGGGCTCCTACGAGCAGTACTTC.

This chain links TRBV4-1 with TRBJ2-1; 9 bases match TRBD2. V lost 0 bases and J lost 9; bases outside the gene matches: 6. The V gene's germline CDR1 is MGHRA and CDR2 YSYEKL. The CDR3 has 15 residues. CDR3 region: CASSQDPLAGSEQFF. In DNA form, the CDR3 reads TGCGCCAGCAGCCAAGATCCCCTAGCGGGGAGTGAGCAGTTCTTC.

This clonotype appeared a few times. The chain carries TRBV3-1 and TRBJ2-2; no clear D. Germline CDR1 and CDR2: LGHDT and YNNKEL (reference sequence). Deletions cut 2 bases from V and 0 bases from J, with 13 bases between. CDR3 length equals 17 residues. The CDR3 here is CASSQNEAVPNTGELFF. In DNA, the CDR3 is TGTGCCAGCAGCCAAAATGAGGCGGTACCGAACACCGGGGAGCTGTTTTTT.

This clonotype showed up many times. The J gene is TRBJ2-3, the V gene TRBV7-2; unclear D gene. V lost 1 base and J lost 0, with 8 bases in between. The CDR3 is 15 amino acids. Looked up from germline, CDR1 is SGHTA and CDR2 is FQGNSA. The CDR3 sequence: CASSLVAYSTDTQYF. As DNA, the CDR3 is TGTGCCAGCAGCTTAGTGGCTTATAGCACAGATACGCAGTATTTT.

As to this clonotype: A single base separates this from a much larger clone, so it may be a read error. This chain links TRBV6-5 with TRBJ2-1; D may be TRBD1 (6 bases). From germline, CDR1 is MNHEY and CDR2 SVGAGI. The length of the CDR3 is 14 residues. CDR3 region: CVSSHGQSYNEQFF. In DNA, the CDR3 is TGTGTCAGCAGTCACGGACAGTCCTACAATGAGCAGTTCTTC.

For this clonotype: This clone may be a read error of a much larger clone one base away. CDR3 bases: TGTGCCATCAGGGACAGGACAGATCCGCAGTATTTT. The encoded protein is CAIRDRTDPQYF. The genes are TRBV10-3 and TRBJ2-3; 7 bases agree with TRBD1. CDR1 and CDR2 (germline): ENHRY, SYGVKD. There are 12 residues in the CDR3.

V and J are TRBV11-2 and TRBJ1-2; a weak D match, TRBD1 (5 bases). Trimming shortened V by 5 bases and J by 4 bases, and 17 bases separated the two germline ends. This CDR3 is built from 15 residues. Germline V gene lookup returns CDR1 SGHAT and CDR2 FQNNGV. The CDR3 nucleotides are TGTGCCAGCAGCCCCCTGTCCCGGGGCGGCTATGGCTACACCTTC. Translated: CASSPLSRGGYGYTF. The variable domain in full, completed from reference TRBV11-2 and TRBJ1-2, reads EAGVAQSPRYKIIEKRQSVAFWCNPISGHATLYWYQQILGQGPKLLIQFQNNGVVDDSQLPKDRFSAERLKGVDSTLKIQPAKLEDSAVYLCASSPLSRGGYGYTFGSGTRLTVV.

This clonotype was seen a handful of times. The V and J genes are TRBV12-3 or TRBV12-4 and TRBJ2-3; D unclear. The V and J ends lost 5 bases and 1 base respectively, with 13 bases between them. The CDR3 totals 15 residues. The CDR3 protein is CASSPLGFGTDTQYF. CDR3 nucleotide sequence: TGTGCCAGCAGTCCCCTAGGGTTCGGCACAGATACGCAGTATTTT.

Comment on this clonotype: A single base separates this from a much larger clone, so it may be a read error. This chain connects TRBV30 to TRBJ1-5, with 8 bases that match TRBD1. CDR1 is GTSNPN, CDR2 SVGIG, per germline (reference sequence). The CDR3 consists of 15 residues. CDR3 amino acids: CARRDRSYSNQPQHF. CDR3 nucleotides: TGTGCCCGGAGGGACAGGAGCTATAGCAATCAGCCCCAGCATTTT. Based on the CDR3 plus reference TRBV30 and TRBJ1-5, the full variable domain is SQTIHQWPATLVQPVGSPLSLECTVEGTSNPNLYWYRQAAGRGLQLLFYSVGIGQISSEVPQNLSASRPQDRQFILSSKKLLLSDSGFYLCARRDRSYSNQPQHFGDGTRLSIL.

This clonotype was detected a few times. The chain recombines TRBV20-1 with TRBJ1-6, with a possible D match to TRBD1 (6 bases). Trimming left V 2 bases short and J 4 bases short, with 21 bases between. Germline V gives CDR1 DFQATT, CDR2 SNEGSKA (reference sequence). The CDR3 totals 18 residues. CDR3 residues: CSARNYIGGGAYNSPLHF. The CDR3 region has the DNA TGCAGTGCTAGAAACTACATAGGCGGGGGCGCGTATAATTCACCCCTCCACTTT.